The 5 T cell receptor beta chains below all came from one sample that was sequenced in a study of CD8 T cells in ankylosing spondylitis (dated by TCRdb to about 2017). Receptors were amplified or captured by 5' RACE. The sequencing machine was an Illumina HiSeq 2500. TCRdb handled the public reads itself, with Q25 trimming in fastp and clone calling in MiXCR, and kept productive beta chains. Each record represents a unique CDR3 protein, reported with the most common genes and DNA among its rows. The sample yields around 450,000 distinct CDR3 sequences; roughly 27% were counted once. The biggest ten clones account for about 0.9% of the sample. Which antigens these TCRs recognize remains unknown. General conclusions and limits of the study: Blood from ankylosing spondylitis patients appeared to be characterized by a TCR beta motif made up of under ten highly homologous amino acid variants.

The sequencing sample was made of blood, either unsorted or a sorted T cell fraction (not recorded which). These receptors originate from a male donor with ankylosing spondylitis.

The gene calls are TRBV7-2 and TRBJ2-1; 8 bases fit TRBD2. The V segment lost 5 bases and the J segment 8 bases; nucleotides outside the gene matches: 11. The CDR3 is 15 residues long. Germline loops: CDR1 SGHTA, CDR2 FQGNSA. The CDR3 loop is CASSPGGLVEDEQFF. In DNA, the CDR3 is TGTGCCAGCAGCCCCGGGGGACTAGTTGAGGATGAGCAGTTCTTC. The variable domain in full, completed from reference TRBV7-2 and TRBJ2-1, reads GAGVSQSPSNKVTEKGKDVELRCDPISGHTALYWYRQSLGQGLEFLIYFQGNSAPDKSGLPSDRFSAERTGGSVSTLTIQRTQQEDSAVYLCASSPGGLVEDEQFFGPGTRLTVL.

This clonotype came up a few times. The V and J genes are TRBV5-5 and TRBJ1-2; TRBD1 agrees at 11 bases. Trimming at V came to 4 bases and at J to 4 bases, leaving 6 bases not matched to a gene. Germline values: CDR1 SGHKS, CDR2 YYEKEE (reference sequence). This CDR3 is 15 amino acids long. CDR3 amino acids: CASSPWTGGVYGYTF. The CDR3 nucleotides are TGTGCCAGCAGCCCCTGGACAGGGGGCGTCTATGGCTACACCTTC.

The V and J genes are TRBV6-1 and TRBJ2-3, with 9 positions matching TRBD1. Germline V gene lookup returns CDR1 MNHNS and CDR2 SASEGT. This CDR3 is 16 amino acids long. The V gene end was trimmed by 6 bases and the J gene end by 0 bases; junction bases not matched to a gene: 7. In nucleotides, the CDR3 is TGTGCCAGCAGCGCCCGGACAGGGGCCAGCACAGATACGCAGTATTTT. Protein: CASSARTGASTDTQYF.

This clonotype was counted between two and nine times. The chain combines TRBV4-1 with TRBJ1-2; 9 nucleotides line up with TRBD1. The CDR3 contains 15 residues. V trimming: 4 bases; J trimming: 3 bases; junction bases outside the gene matches: 6. CDR1 is MGHRA, CDR2 YSYEKL, per germline. This chain's CDR3 is CASSPLDRGDYGYTF. CDR3 in DNA: TGCGCCAGCAGCCCACTGGACAGGGGTGACTATGGCTACACCTTC.

The CDR3: CASSRGLAGVETQYF. In DNA, the CDR3 is TGTGCCAGTAGCCGAGGACTAGCGGGAGTAGAGACCCAGTACTTC. The genes are TRBV19 and TRBJ2-5, with 13 nucleotides matching TRBD2. V was clipped by 6 bases and J by 4 bases; unmatched bases: 5. CDR3 length equals 15 residues. The germline gives CDR1 LNHDA, CDR2 SQIVND (reference sequence).